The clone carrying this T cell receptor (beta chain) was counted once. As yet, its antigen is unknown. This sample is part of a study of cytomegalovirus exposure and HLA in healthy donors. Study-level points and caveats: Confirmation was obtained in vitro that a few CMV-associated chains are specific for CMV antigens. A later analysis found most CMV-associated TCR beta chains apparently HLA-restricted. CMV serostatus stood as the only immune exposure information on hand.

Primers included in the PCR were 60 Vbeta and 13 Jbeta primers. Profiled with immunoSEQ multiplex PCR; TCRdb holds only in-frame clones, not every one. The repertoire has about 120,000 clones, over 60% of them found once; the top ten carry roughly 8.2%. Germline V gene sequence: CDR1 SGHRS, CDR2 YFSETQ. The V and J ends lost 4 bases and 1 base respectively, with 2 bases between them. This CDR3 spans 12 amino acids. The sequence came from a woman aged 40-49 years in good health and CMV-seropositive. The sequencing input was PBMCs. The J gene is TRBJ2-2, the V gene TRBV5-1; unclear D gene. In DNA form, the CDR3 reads TGCGCCAGCAGCCAGAACACCGGGGAGCTGTTTTTT. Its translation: CASSQNTGELFF.